Listed below are T cell receptor beta chains from one sample, sequenced in a study of shared clonotypes between healthy human individuals. Method: immunoSEQ multiplex PCR; TCRdb's copy keeps in-frame clones and lacks some. The table shows around 1,900,000 clones, with 93% occurring only once. The specimen was naive CD8+ T cells from PBMCs. The receptors derive from a man aged 18 to 30 in good health. Some clones in this sample may be carry-over from other donors' samples. Each CDR3 is given with its conserved first and last residue. The D gene is left open where the match is weak. Rows may omit the clone size; those that give it use once, few, many or a size class.

clone size: NA
J gene: TRBJ2-1
V gene: TRBV27
D gene: TRBD2
CDR3 DNA: TGTGCCAGCAGTTTACTACACCAAACCGGGACTAGCGGGTTCAATGAGCAGTTCTTC
CDR3 protein: CASSLLHQTGTSGFNEQFF

clone size: NA
J gene: TRBJ2-7
V gene: TRBV6-5
D gene: NA
CDR3 DNA: TGTGCCAGCAGTTACCTAGACAGGTCCTCCTACGAGCAGTACTTC
CDR3 protein: CASSYLDRSSYEQYF

clone size: NA
J gene: TRBJ2-2
V gene: TRBV7-9
D gene: TRBD1
CDR3 DNA: TGTGCCAGCAGCGGGACAGACGGGGAGCTGTTTTTT
CDR3 protein: CASSGTDGELFF

clone size: NA
J gene: TRBJ2-7
V gene: TRBV27
D gene: TRBD1
CDR3 DNA: TGTGCCAGCAGTTTATCTCTTAGGGGGCTAGGCTCCCGCGAGCAGTACTTC
CDR3 protein: CASSLSLRGLGSREQYF

clone size: NA
J gene: TRBJ2-1
V gene: TRBV19
D gene: NA
CDR3 DNA: TGTGCCACTACGATTCGGGGCAATGAGCAGTTCTTC
CDR3 protein: CATTIRGNEQFF

clone size: NA
J gene: TRBJ1-2
V gene: TRBV9
D gene: TRBD1
CDR3 DNA: TGTGCCAGCAGCGAGATGGACAGGGTGGGTGGCTACACCTTC
CDR3 protein: CASSEMDRVGGYTF

clone size: NA
J gene: TRBJ2-1
V gene: TRBV6-1
D gene: NA
CDR3 DNA: TGTGCCAGCCAAGGGCTAGGCTCCTACAATGAGCAGTTCTTC
CDR3 protein: CASQGLGSYNEQFF

clone size: NA
J gene: TRBJ2-3
V gene: TRBV27
D gene: NA
CDR3 DNA: TGTGCCAGCAGTTCTAGAGGAGGGGGAGATACGCAGTATTTT
CDR3 protein: CASSSRGGGDTQYF

clone size: once
J gene: TRBJ2-1
V gene: TRBV5-6
D gene: TRBD1
CDR3 DNA: TGTGCCAGCAGCGTGGTACAGGGGTCATACAATGAGCAGTTCTTC
CDR3 protein: CASSVVQGSYNEQFF

clone size: NA
J gene: TRBJ1-1
V gene: TRBV11-2
D gene: NA
CDR3 DNA: TGTGCCAGCAGCTTAGATATGGACACTGAAGCTTTCTTT
CDR3 protein: CASSLDMDTEAFF

clone size: NA
J gene: TRBJ2-2
V gene: TRBV11-3
D gene: NA
CDR3 DNA: TGTGCCAGCAGCTTAGAACCCCCGGTGGACACCGGGGAGCTGTTTTTT
CDR3 protein: CASSLEPPVDTGELFF

clone size: NA
J gene: TRBJ1-5
V gene: TRBV10-3
D gene: NA
CDR3 DNA: TGTGCTACCCAAGACCCGTCATTCAATCAGCCCCAGCATTTT
CDR3 protein: CATQDPSFNQPQHF

clone size: NA
J gene: TRBJ1-4
V gene: TRBV4-1
D gene: NA
CDR3 DNA: TGCGCCAGCAGCCAAGTCGCCTCAACTAATGAAAAACTGTTTTTT
CDR3 protein: CASSQVASTNEKLFF

clone size: NA
J gene: TRBJ2-7
V gene: TRBV6-5
D gene: NA
CDR3 DNA: TGTGCCAGCAGTCAATTCGAGGAGCAGTACTTC
CDR3 protein: CASSQFEEQYF

clone size: NA
J gene: TRBJ1-3
V gene: TRBV29-1
D gene: TRBD1
CDR3 DNA: TGCAGCGTTGAAGACCGGGACAGGGGGCAAGGAAACACCATATATTTT
CDR3 protein: CSVEDRDRGQGNTIYF

clone size: NA
J gene: TRBJ2-1
V gene: TRBV28
D gene: NA
CDR3 DNA: TGTGCCAGCAGTTTAACGTCTGAAAGCTTTTATGAGCAGTTCTTC
CDR3 protein: CASSLTSESFYEQFF

clone size: NA
J gene: TRBJ1-2
V gene: TRBV2
D gene: NA
CDR3 DNA: TGTGCCAGCCAGCTCCGGCCCCCCACGGATAGAAACTATGGCTACACCTTC
CDR3 protein: CASQLRPPTDRNYGYTF

clone size: NA
J gene: TRBJ2-3
V gene: TRBV6-1
D gene: NA
CDR3 DNA: TGTGCCAGCAGTGAATGGGCGGCCTCCAGCACAGATACGCAGTATTTT
CDR3 protein: CASSEWAASSTDTQYF

clone size: NA
J gene: TRBJ2-3
V gene: TRBV27
D gene: TRBD2
CDR3 DNA: TGTGCCAGCAGTTTACCGACACTAGCGGGGGCCGTAGATACGCAGTATTTT
CDR3 protein: CASSLPTLAGAVDTQYF

clone size: NA
J gene: TRBJ2-5
V gene: TRBV9
D gene: NA
CDR3 DNA: TGTGCCAGCAGCGGGATGGGGGGCCGGGAGGAGACCCAGTACTTC
CDR3 protein: CASSGMGGREETQYF

clone size: once
J gene: TRBJ1-1
V gene: TRBV6-1
D gene: NA
CDR3 DNA: TGTGCCAGCAGTGGGATCAGGGGAGTCGGAATGAACACTGAAGCTTTCTTT
CDR3 protein: CASSGIRGVGMNTEAFF

clone size: NA
J gene: TRBJ2-1
V gene: TRBV20-1
D gene: TRBD2
CDR3 DNA: TGCAGTGCCGTAGCGGGCAATGAGCAGTTCTTC
CDR3 protein: CSAVAGNEQFF

clone size: NA
J gene: TRBJ1-2
V gene: TRBV7-2
D gene: TRBD1
CDR3 DNA: TGTGCCAGCAGCTTAGCGGGGGACAGGGCTAACTATGGCTACACCTTC
CDR3 protein: CASSLAGDRANYGYTF

clone size: NA
J gene: TRBJ2-1
V gene: TRBV6-6
D gene: NA
CDR3 DNA: TGTGCCAGCAGACACGATAGCGGATACTACAATGAGCAGTTCTTC
CDR3 protein: CASRHDSGYYNEQFF

clone size: NA
J gene: TRBJ2-1
V gene: TRBV5-6
D gene: TRBD2
CDR3 DNA: TGTGCCAGCAGCTCGGGACTAATTTACAATGAGCAGTTCTTC
CDR3 protein: CASSSGLIYNEQFF